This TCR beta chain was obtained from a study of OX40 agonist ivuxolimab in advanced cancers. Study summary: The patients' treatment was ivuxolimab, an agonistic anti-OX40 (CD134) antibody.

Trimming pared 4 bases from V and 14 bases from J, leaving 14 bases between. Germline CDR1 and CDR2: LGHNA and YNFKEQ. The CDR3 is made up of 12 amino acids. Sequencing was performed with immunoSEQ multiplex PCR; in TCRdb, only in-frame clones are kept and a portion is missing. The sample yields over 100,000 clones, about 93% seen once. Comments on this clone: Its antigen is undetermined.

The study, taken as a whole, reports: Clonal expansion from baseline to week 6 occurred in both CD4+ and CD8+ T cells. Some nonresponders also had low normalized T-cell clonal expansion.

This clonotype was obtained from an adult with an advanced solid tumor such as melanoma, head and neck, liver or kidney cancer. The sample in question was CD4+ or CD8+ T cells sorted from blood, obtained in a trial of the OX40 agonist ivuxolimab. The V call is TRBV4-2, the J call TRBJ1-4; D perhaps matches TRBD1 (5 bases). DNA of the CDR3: TGTGCCAGCAGCCCACACCCGGGACGCCTGTTTTTT. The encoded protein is CASSPHPGRLFF.